This paragraph covers one T cell receptor (beta chain) sequence. Its antigen remains unknown. This sample was taken from a study of identical twins. General study findings and limits: Cord blood's abundant beta clonotypes had fewer insertions, unlike memory repertoires.

Germline V gene lookup returns CDR1 SQVTM and CDR2 ANQGSEA. The V and J ends lost 3 bases and 5 bases respectively, with 11 bases between them. The CDR3 is made up of 12 amino acids. In TCRdb, the 5' RACE reads were re-called with MiXCR into one record per CDR3 protein. Of under 300,000 distinct CDR3 sequences in the sample, around 6.5% were seen once. This same sample was also part of a study on T cells expressing NK-cell markers. From that study: 1.0-7.0% of CD8+ T cells in roughly six donors belonged to dominant NKG2C+ clonotypes.

Sequencing was carried out using CD8+ T cells sorted from blood. This clonotype was sampled from a woman between 18 and 29 years old in good health. The J gene is TRBJ2-7, the V gene TRBV29-1; D perhaps matches TRBD1 (5 bases). CDR3 in amino acids: CSVEGLDHEQYF. DNA for the CDR3: TGCAGCGTTGAGGGGCTTGACCACGAGCAGTACTTC.